The 10 T cell receptor beta chains in this list originate from one sample, sequenced in a study of blood T cell repertoires in COVID-19. The method was immunoSEQ multiplex PCR; TCRdb's version includes in-frame clones alone and lacks a portion of them. This sample has about 280,000 clones; approximately 81% occur once, and the top ten carry 2% to 3%. The sample was PBMCs or T cells enriched from blood (not recorded which). The source is a woman aged 50 to 60 who had recovered from COVID-19.

The chain employs TRBV19 and TRBJ1-5; 7 bases are shared with TRBD1. With V trimmed by 5 bases and J by 5 bases, 6 bases remained unmatched. The CDR3 loop spans 14 amino acids. From germline, CDR1 is LNHDA and CDR2 SQIVND (reference sequence). The CDR3: CASSLWTGDQPQHF. The DNA for the CDR3 is TGTGCCAGTAGTCTATGGACAGGAGATCAGCCCCAGCATTTT.

This sequence joins TRBV21-1 and TRBJ1-4; TRBD1, the table's D call, lacks a check against the DNA. TRBV21-1 represents a pseudogene. The CDR3 length is 17 residues. The CDR3 region has the DNA TGTGCCAGCAGCAAAGCCCCACGCTCGGGACATAATGAAAAACTGTTTTTT. This codes for CASSKAPRSGHNEKLFF.

The J gene is TRBJ2-5, the V gene TRBV11-2; 8 positions agree with TRBD2. Unmatched junction bases numbered 6, after V lost 5 bases and J lost 4 bases. The CDR3 loop spans 14 amino acids. Germline V gives CDR1 SGHAT, CDR2 FQNNGV. The CDR3 spells CASSVGLEPETQYF. The CDR3 region has the DNA TGTGCCAGCAGCGTGGGACTAGAACCAGAGACCCAGTACTTC.

This clone has a handful of counts. This rearrangement joins TRBV29-1 to TRBJ2-2; TRBD1 matches at 8 bases. In germline, CDR1 is SQVTM, CDR2 ANQGSEA. V trimming: 6 bases; J trimming: 6 bases; junction bases outside the gene matches: 9. CDR3 size: 14 residues. CDR3 residues: CSVGTTGEPGELFF. In DNA form, the CDR3 reads TGCAGCGTGGGGACGACAGGGGAGCCCGGGGAGCTGTTTTTT.

The V and J genes are TRBV30 and TRBJ1-2; possible D gene TRBD1, 5 bases. CDR1 and CDR2 (germline): GTSNPN, SVGIG (reference sequence). The CDR3 spans 12 residues. Trimming stripped 3 bases from V and 5 bases from J, with 10 bases between. CDR3 sequence reads: CAWSPGQYGYTF. CDR3 nucleotide sequence: TGTGCCTGGAGCCCAGGGCAGTATGGCTACACCTTC. The full variable domain, its missing parts supplied by reference TRBV30 and TRBJ1-2, is SQTIHQWPATLVQPVGSPLSLECTVEGTSNPNLYWYRQAAGRGLQLLFYSVGIGQISSEVPQNLSASRPQDRQFILSSKKLLLSDSGFYLCAWSPGQYGYTFGSGTRLTVV.

The gene calls are TRBV24-1 and TRBJ1-5; D is undetermined. The CDR3 totals 16 residues. Trimming left V 10 bases short and J 6 bases short, with 24 bases between. The germline V gene has CDR1 KGHDR and CDR2 SFDVKD. The CDR3 region is CATHFCRAWEGQPQHF. CDR3 nucleotide sequence: TGTGCCACTCACTTCTGCCGGGCATGGGAGGGTCAGCCCCAGCATTTT.

The table lists this clone with a count of one. The V call is TRBV6-6, the J call TRBJ2-7, with D tentatively TRBD2 (6 bases). CDR1 and CDR2 (germline): MNHNY, SVGAGI (reference sequence). V lost 6 bases and J 1 base, leaving 16 bases between the germline ends. CDR3 size: 15 residues. CDR3 in amino acids: CASSRLTGSSYEQYF. The CDR3 bases are TGTGCCAGCAGCCGCCTGACCGGGAGTTCCTACGAGCAGTACTTC.

This chain joins TRBV6-5 and TRBJ1-4; perhaps TRBD1 as D (6 bases). There are 12 residues in the CDR3. V gave up 6 bases and J gave up 8 bases, with 10 bases separating them. Germline CDR1 reads MNHEY; CDR2 reads SVGAGI. The CDR3 region is CASRQGREKLFF. As DNA, the CDR3 is TGTGCCAGCAGACAGGGTCGAGAAAAACTGTTTTTT.

The CDR3 is CATSDPRTGHYGYTF. The CDR3 coding sequence is TGTGCCACCAGTGACCCCCGGACAGGGCACTATGGCTACACCTTC. The rearrangement joins TRBV24-1 to TRBJ1-2; 8 bases map to TRBD1. The germline CDR1 and CDR2 sequences are KGHDR and SFDVKD. The junction had 6 bases not matched to a gene; V was cut back by 4 bases and J by 3 bases. This CDR3 region has 15 residues.

The DNA for the CDR3 is TGTGCCAGCAGTTGGCGCAGGTTCAATGAGCAGTTCTTC. Amino acid sequence: CASSWRRFNEQFF. The genes are TRBV6-5 and TRBJ2-1; D ambiguous. This CDR3 region has 13 residues. Trimming pared 4 bases from V and 6 bases from J, leaving 10 bases between. CDR1 is MNHEY and CDR2 is SVGAGI in the germline V gene.